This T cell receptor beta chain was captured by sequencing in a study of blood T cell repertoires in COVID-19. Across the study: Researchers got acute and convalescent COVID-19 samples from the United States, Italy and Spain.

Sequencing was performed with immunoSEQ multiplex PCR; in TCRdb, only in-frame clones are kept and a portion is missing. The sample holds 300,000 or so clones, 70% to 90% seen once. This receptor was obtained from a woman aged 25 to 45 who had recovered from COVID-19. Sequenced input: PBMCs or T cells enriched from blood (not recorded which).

CDR3 sequence (DNA): TGTGCCAGCAGCCAAGATTCGGGACAGGGGGAGGGTGAAGCTTTCTTT. It specifies CASSQDSGQGEGEAFF. The J gene is TRBJ1-1, the V gene TRBV3-1 (or the pseudogene TRBV3-2); 11 bases line up with TRBD1. The CDR3 consists of 16 residues. Germline V CDR1 and CDR2: LGHDT, YNNKEL (reference sequence). J gave up 7 bases and V 0 bases, and 7 bases lay outside the gene matches.